This T cell receptor beta chain was observed in a study of T cell repertoires in cytomegalovirus infection. MiXCR, applied by TCRdb to the reads, yields one record per CDR3 protein. The data contain over 250,000 distinct CDR3 sequences, roughly 26% of them singletons. CDR1 and CDR2 (germline): MDHEN, SYDVKM. V lost 6 bases, J lost 6 bases, and 18 bases lay in between. CDR3 length: 15 residues. The sample holds many counts of this clonotype. What it recognizes is unknown. General observations from the study: Predominance within the ex vivo response was attributable to HLA-C-restricted CMV-specific TCR beta clonotypes.

The chain links TRBV28 to TRBJ2-4; a weak D match, TRBD2 (6 bases). Sample: PBMCs. The receptor was isolated from a human donor in good health (CMV status not recorded). Some clones in this sample may be carry-over from other donors' samples. The CDR3 reads CASSRTRRGSNIQYF. CDR3 DNA: TGTGCCAGCAGCCGAACTAGGAGGGGATCAAACATTCAGTACTTC.